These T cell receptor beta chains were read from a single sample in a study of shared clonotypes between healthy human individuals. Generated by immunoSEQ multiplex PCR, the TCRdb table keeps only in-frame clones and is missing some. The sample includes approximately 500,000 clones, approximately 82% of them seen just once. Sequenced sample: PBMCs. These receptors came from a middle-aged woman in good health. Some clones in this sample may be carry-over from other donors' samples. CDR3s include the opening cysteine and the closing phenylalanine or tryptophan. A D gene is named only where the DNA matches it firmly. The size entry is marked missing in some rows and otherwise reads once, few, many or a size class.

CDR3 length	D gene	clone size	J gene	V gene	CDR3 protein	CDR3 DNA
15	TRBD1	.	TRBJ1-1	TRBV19	CASSILGQRNTEAFF	TGTGCCAGTAGTATTTTGGGACAGAGGAACACTGAAGCTTTCTTT
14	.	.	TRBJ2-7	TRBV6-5	CASSYRHNQVGQYF	TGTGCCAGCAGTTACAGACATAATCAAGTTGGGCAGTACTTC
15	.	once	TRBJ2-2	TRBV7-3	CASSRDASNTGELFF	TGTGCCAGCAGCCGGGACGCCTCGAACACCGGGGAGCTGTTTTTT
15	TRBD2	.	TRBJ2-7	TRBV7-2	CASSLEGAGVREQYF	TGTGCCAGCAGCTTAGAGGGTGCGGGAGTGAGGGAGCAGTACTTC
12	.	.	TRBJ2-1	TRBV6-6	CASSYPAGEQFF	TGTGCCAGCAGTTACCCGGCTGGTGAGCAGTTCTTC
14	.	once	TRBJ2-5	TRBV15	CATSRAPGRETQYF	TGTGCCACCAGCAGAGCTCCAGGCCGAGAGACCCAGTACTTC
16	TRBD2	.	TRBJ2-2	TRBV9	CASSPRLAVNTGELFF	TGTGCCAGCAGCCCCCGGCTAGCGGTCAACACCGGGGAGCTGTTTTTT
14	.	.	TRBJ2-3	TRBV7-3	CASSSTGGRDTQYF	TGTGCCAGCAGCTCGACAGGAGGTAGAGATACGCAGTATTTT
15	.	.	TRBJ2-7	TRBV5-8	CASSLGGTVLREQYF	TGTGCCAGCAGCTTAGGCGGGACCGTCCTACGAGAGCAGTACTTC
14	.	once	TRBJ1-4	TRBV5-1	CASSLGTVKEKLFF	TGCGCCAGCAGCTTGGGGACGGTGAAAGAAAAACTGTTTTTT
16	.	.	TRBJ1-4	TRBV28	CASSFVIRGDPEKLFF	TGTGCCAGCAGTTTCGTAATCCGCGGGGACCCTGAAAAACTGTTTTTT
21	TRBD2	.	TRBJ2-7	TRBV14	CASSHRDRPGLAGGPPYEQYF	TGTGCCAGCAGCCACCGAGACAGACCGGGACTAGCGGGAGGGCCCCCCTACGAGCAGTACTTC
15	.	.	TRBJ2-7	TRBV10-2	CASSPTRGSSYEQYF	TGCGCCAGCAGTCCGACTAGGGGGAGCTCCTACGAGCAGTACTTC
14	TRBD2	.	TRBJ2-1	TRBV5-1	CASRGLAGYNGQFF	TGCGCCAGCAGGGGACTAGCGGGATACAATGGGCAGTTCTTC
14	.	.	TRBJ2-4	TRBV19	CASSRGAISNIQYF	TGTGCCAGCAGCCGGGGGGCTATATCAAACATTCAGTACTTC
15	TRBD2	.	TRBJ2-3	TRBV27	CASSYRTSGTDTQYF	TGTGCCAGCAGTTACCGGACTAGCGGTACAGATACGCAGTATTTT
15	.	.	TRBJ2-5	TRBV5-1	CASAGASADQETQYF	TGCGCCAGCGCTGGGGCTAGCGCGGACCAAGAGACCCAGTACTTC
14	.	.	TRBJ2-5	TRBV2	CASTPPSLRETQYF	TGTGCCAGCACCCCCCCTAGCCTAAGGGAGACCCAGTACTTC
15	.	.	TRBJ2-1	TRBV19	CASSLELAAYNEQFF	TGTGCCAGTAGCTTGGAACTAGCAGCCTACAATGAGCAGTTCTTC
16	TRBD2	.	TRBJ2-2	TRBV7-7	CASSWGGDRATGELFF	TGTGCCAGCAGCTGGGGGGGGGACCGGGCGACCGGGGAGCTGTTTTTT
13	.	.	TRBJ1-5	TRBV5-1	CASSLGGDQPQHF	TGCGCCAGCAGCTTGGGGGGGGATCAGCCCCAGCATTTT
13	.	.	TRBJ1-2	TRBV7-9	CASSRAGWYGYTF	TGTGCCAGCAGCCGGGCGGGATGGTATGGCTACACCTTC
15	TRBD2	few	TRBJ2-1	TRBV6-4	CASSEGAGGNDEQFF	TGTGCCAGCAGTGAAGGAGCGGGAGGAAATGATGAGCAGTTCTTC
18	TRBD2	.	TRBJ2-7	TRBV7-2	CASSLRERSGTRTYEQYF	TGTGCCAGCAGCTTAAGGGAAAGGTCCGGGACTAGAACCTACGAGCAGTACTTC
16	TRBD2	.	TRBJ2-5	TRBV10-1	CASSARLADVEETQYF	TGCGCCAGCAGTGCTCGACTAGCGGACGTAGAAGAGACCCAGTACTTC
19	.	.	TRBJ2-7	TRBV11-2	CASSSTLGQRNSSSYEQYF	.
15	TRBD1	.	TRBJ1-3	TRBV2	CASKTGASSGNTIYF	TGTGCCAGCAAGACAGGGGCCAGCTCTGGAAACACCATATATTTT
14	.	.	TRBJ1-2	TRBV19	CASSIVYRSYGYTF	TGTGCCAGTAGTATAGTGTACCGTTCCTATGGCTACACCTTC
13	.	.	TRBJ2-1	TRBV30	CAWRPPMENEQFF	TGTGCCTGGAGGCCACCCATGGAGAATGAGCAGTTCTTC
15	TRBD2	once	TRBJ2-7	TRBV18	CASSLGLAGNYEQYF	TGTGCCAGCTCACTGGGACTAGCGGGGAACTACGAGCAGTACTTC
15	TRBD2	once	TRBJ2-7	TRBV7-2	CASSPRTSGIGEQYF	TGTGCCAGCAGCCCCAGGACTAGCGGGATCGGGGAGCAGTACTTC
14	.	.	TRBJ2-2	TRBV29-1	CSVAAGWDTGELFF	TGCAGCGTTGCGGCGGGGTGGGACACCGGGGAGCTGTTTTTT
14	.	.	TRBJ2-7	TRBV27	CASSFNRVGTEQYF	TGTGCCAGCAGTTTCAACAGGGTCGGAACCGAGCAGTACTTC
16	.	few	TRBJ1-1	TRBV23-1	CASSQLNRKLNTEAFF	TGCGCCAGCAGTCAACTCAACAGGAAATTGAACACTGAAGCTTTCTTT
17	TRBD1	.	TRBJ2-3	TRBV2	CASSSRFTGGTVDTQYF	TGTGCCAGCAGTTCCCGATTCACAGGGGGCACGGTAGATACGCAGTATTTT
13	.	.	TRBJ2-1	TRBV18	CASSATGTNEQFF	TGTGCCAGCTCAGCTACAGGGACCAATGAGCAGTTCTTC
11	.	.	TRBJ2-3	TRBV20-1	CSAPDPDTQYF	TGCAGTGCCCCGGACCCAGATACGCAGTATTTT
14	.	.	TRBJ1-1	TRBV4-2	CASSQGATGREAFF	TGTGCCAGCAGCCAAGGAGCCACAGGGAGGGAAGCTTTCTTT
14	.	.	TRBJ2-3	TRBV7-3	CASSLIHGGDTQYF	TGTGCCAGCAGCTTAATCCATGGGGGAGATACGCAGTATTTT
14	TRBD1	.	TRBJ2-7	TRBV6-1	CASSERDRGGEQYF	TGTGCCAGCAGTGAAAGGGACAGGGGCGGCGAGCAGTACTTC
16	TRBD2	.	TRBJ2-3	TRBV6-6	CASSYPSSGNTDTQYF	TGTGCCAGCAGTTATCCCTCTAGCGGGAACACAGATACGCAGTATTTT
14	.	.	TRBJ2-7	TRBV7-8	CASSPAGFSYEQYF	TGTGCCAGCAGCCCAGCCGGGTTCTCCTACGAGCAGTACTTC
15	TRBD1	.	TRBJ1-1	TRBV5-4	CASSWPGQGSTEAFF	TGTGCCAGCAGCTGGCCCGGACAGGGATCCACTGAAGCTTTCTTT
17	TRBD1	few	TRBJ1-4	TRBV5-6	CASSFFQPGGAREKLFF	TGTGCCAGCAGCTTCTTTCAACCAGGGGGCGCCCGTGAAAAACTGTTTTTT
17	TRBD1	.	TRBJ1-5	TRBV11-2	CASSLDGPGGADQPQHF	TGTGCCAGCAGCTTAGATGGTCCAGGGGGCGCGGATCAGCCCCAGCATTTT
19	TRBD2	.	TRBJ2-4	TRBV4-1	CASSQGTSGRAAAKNIQYF	TGCGCCAGCAGCCAAGGGACTAGCGGGAGGGCCGCGGCCAAAAACATTCAGTACTTC
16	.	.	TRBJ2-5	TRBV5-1	CASSSQTAGAQETQYF	TGCGCCAGCAGCTCACAAACGGCGGGGGCACAAGAGACCCAGTACTTC
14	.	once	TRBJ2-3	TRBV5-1	CASSLEGHTDTQYF	TGCGCCAGCAGCTTGGAGGGGCACACAGATACGCAGTATTTT
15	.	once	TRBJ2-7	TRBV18	CASSPRGRGDYEQYF	TGTGCCAGCTCACCCCGGGGCCGGGGTGACTACGAGCAGTACTTC
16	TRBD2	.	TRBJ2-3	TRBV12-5	CASGLGTSGGAETQYF	TGTGCTAGTGGTTTGGGGACTAGCGGGGGGGCGGAAACGCAGTATTTT